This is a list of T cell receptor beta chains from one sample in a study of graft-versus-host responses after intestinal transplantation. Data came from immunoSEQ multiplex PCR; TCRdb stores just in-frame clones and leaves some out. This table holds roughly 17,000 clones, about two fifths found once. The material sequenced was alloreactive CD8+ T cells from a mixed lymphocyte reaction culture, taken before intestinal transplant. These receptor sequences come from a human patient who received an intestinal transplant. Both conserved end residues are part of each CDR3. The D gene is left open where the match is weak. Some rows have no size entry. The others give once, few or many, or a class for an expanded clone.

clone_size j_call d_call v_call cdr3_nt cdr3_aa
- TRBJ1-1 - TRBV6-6 TGTGCCAGCAGACTACAGGAGCACACTGAAGCTTTCTTT CASRLQEHTEAFF
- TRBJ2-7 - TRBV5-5 TGTGCCAGCAGCTTGGGCTCCCGTAGTAAGCAGTACTTC CASSLGSRSKQYF
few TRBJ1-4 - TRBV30 TGTGCCTGGCAAGATGAAAAACTGTTTTTT CAWQDEKLFF
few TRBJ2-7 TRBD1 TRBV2 TGTGCCAGCAGTGGGCGACAAGGGGGCTACTACGAGCAGTACTTC CASSGRQGGYYEQYF
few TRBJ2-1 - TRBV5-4 TGTGCCAGCAGCTTGGCCCTCCCCAGGGGCAGCTTTTACAATGAGCAGTTCTTC CASSLALPRGSFYNEQFF
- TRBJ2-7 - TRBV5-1 TGCGCCAGCACCCCTTTTCTCAGGGTTAGCGCCTACGAGCAGTACTTC CASTPFLRVSAYEQYF
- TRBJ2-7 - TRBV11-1 TGTGCCAGCAGCTTAGCAGGAGCGGGTTACGAGCAGTACTTC CASSLAGAGYEQYF
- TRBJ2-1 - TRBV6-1 TGTGCCAGCAGTGACCGTAGCGTTTACAATGAGCAGTTCTTC CASSDRSVYNEQFF
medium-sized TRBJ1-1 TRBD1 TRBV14 TGTGCCAGCAGCCCATGGACAGGCCTGAACACTGAAGCTTTCTTT CASSPWTGLNTEAFF
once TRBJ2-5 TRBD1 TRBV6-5 TGTGCCAGCAGTAAGACAGGGATTCCGGGTGAGACCCAGTACTTC CASSKTGIPGETQYF
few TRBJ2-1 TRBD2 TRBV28 TGTGCCAGCAGCAGCGGGACCTACAATGAGCAGTTCTTC CASSSGTYNEQFF
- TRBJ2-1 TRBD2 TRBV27 TGTGCCACCTCAGGTCTAGCGGGAGTCTCCTACAATGAGCAGTTCTTC CATSGLAGVSYNEQFF
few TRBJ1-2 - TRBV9 TGTGCCAGCAGCGGCGAGACGGCCAACTATGGCTACACCTTC CASSGETANYGYTF
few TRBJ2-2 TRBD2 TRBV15 TGTGCCACCAGGTATACTAGCGCGGACACCGGGGAGCTGTTTTTT CATRYTSADTGELFF
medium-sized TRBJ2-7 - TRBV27 TGTGCCAGCAAGCCGGACAGCCCTTCCTACGAGCAGTACTTC CASKPDSPSYEQYF
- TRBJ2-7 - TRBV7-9 TGTGCCAGCAGCTTAGTGGTAGGGGCGGGCGAGCAGTACTTC CASSLVVGAGEQYF
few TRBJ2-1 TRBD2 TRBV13 TGTGCCAGCAGCTCCGAGGGACTAGTGGAGCAGTTCTTC CASSSEGLVEQFF
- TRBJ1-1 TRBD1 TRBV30 TGTGCCTGGAGTGTACTGAGGGGACAGCTGACTGAAGCTTTCTTT CAWSVLRGQLTEAFF
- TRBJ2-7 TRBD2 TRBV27 TGTGCCAGCAGGGGACTAGCGGGGGCACTCTACGAGCAGTACTTC CASRGLAGALYEQYF
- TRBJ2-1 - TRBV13 TGTGCCAGCAGCTTAGTGATGGGGAATGAGCAGTTCTTC CASSLVMGNEQFF
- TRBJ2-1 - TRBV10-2 TGCGCCAGCAGTCCGGTTGGTAGCTCCTACAATGAGCAGTTCTTC CASSPVGSSYNEQFF
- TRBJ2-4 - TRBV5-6 TGTGCCAGCAGCTTGGACAGAATAGAGGCTCAAAACATTCAGTACTTC CASSLDRIEAQNIQYF
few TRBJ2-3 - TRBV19 TGTGCCAGTAGTATAATCGCGGGTAGCACAGATACGCAGTATTTT CASSIIAGSTDTQYF
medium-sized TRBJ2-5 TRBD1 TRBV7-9 TGTGCCAGCTGGGACAGCCAAGAGACCCAGTACTTC CASWDSQETQYF
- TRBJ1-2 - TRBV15 TGTGCCACCAGCCGCCTTGGGGGGGGCTTGCATGGCTACACCTTC CATSRLGGGLHGYTF
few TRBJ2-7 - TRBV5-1 TGCGCCAGCAGCTTAAGCCCAGGGTCCTACGAGCAGTACTTC CASSLSPGSYEQYF
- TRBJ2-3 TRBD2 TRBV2 TGTGCCAGCAGTCCCTTTGGACTAGCGGGAGGGCCATTAGATACGCAGTATTTT CASSPFGLAGGPLDTQYF
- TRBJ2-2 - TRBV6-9 TGTGCCAGCAGTTACACAGCAAACACCGGGGAGCTGTTTTTT CASSYTANTGELFF
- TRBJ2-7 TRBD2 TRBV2 TGTGCCAGCAGTGCAGGACTAGCGGGGAAGGAGCTTTCCTACGAGCAGTACTTC CASSAGLAGKELSYEQYF
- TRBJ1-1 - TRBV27 TGTGCCAGCAGTGAGTATGCGGGGGACACTGAAGCTTTCTTT CASSEYAGDTEAFF
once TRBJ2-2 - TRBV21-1 TGTGCCAGCAGCAAAAAGGTCAGGGTTTCCGGGGAGCTGTTTTTT CASSKKVRVSGELFF
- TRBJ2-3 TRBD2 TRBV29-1 TGCAGCGTTGGGGTTAGCGGGATCACAGATACGCAGTATTTT CSVGVSGITDTQYF
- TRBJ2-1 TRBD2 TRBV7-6 TGTGCCAGCAGCTTTCAAGCGGGAGGATCCTACAATGAGCAGTTCTTC CASSFQAGGSYNEQFF
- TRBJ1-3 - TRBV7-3 TGTGCCAGCGTGATGCAGGAGAGGGGAAACACCATATATTTT CASVMQERGNTIYF
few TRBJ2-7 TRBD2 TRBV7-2 TGTGCCAGCAGCTTAGCCGGGACTAGCGGTTCGGAGCAGTACTTC CASSLAGTSGSEQYF
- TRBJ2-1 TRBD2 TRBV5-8 TGTGCCAGCCAACCGGGACTAGCGGGTAACTCCTACAATGAGCAGTTCTTC CASQPGLAGNSYNEQFF
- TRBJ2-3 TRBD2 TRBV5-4 TGTGCCAGCAGCTTAGGACTAGCGGGAGGCCTGGCTGTAGATACGCAGTATTTT CASSLGLAGGLAVDTQYF
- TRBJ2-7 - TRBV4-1 TGCGCCAGCAGCCAAGTTCCTATCGCTAGTGCCTACGAGCAGTACTTC CASSQVPIASAYEQYF
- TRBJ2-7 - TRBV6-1 TGTGCCACTATAGGAGGAGAGCAGTACTTC CATIGGEQYF
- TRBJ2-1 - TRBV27 TGTGCCAGCAGAGCCGAGGGCTCCTACAATGAGCAGTTCTTC CASRAEGSYNEQFF
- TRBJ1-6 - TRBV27 TGTGCCAGCAGTTGCCGACATTCACCCCTCCACTTT CASSCRHSPLHF
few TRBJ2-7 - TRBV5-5 TGTGCCAGCAGCTTCGGGAACTACGAGCAGTACTTC CASSFGNYEQYF
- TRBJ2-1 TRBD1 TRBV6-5 TGTGCCAGCACTGTACAGGGGGGCTCCTACAATGAGCAGTTCTTC CASTVQGGSYNEQFF
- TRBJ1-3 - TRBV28 TGTGCCAGCTGCGACACAGCTGGAAACACCATATATTTT CASCDTAGNTIYF
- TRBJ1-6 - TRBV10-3 TGTGCCATCAGTGAGCTCCGATTCGGGGATTCACCCCTCCACTTT CAISELRFGDSPLHF
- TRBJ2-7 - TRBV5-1 TGCGCCAGCAGCTACGGGACGGGAGAGTACGAGCAGTACTTC CASSYGTGEYEQYF
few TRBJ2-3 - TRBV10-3 TGTGCCATCAGTGGGGGGACGGTGTCCACAGATACGCAGTATTTT CAISGGTVSTDTQYF
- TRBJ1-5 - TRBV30 TGTGCCTGGAGTGTCTTTGGGGATCGGCAGCCCCAGCATTTT CAWSVFGDRQPQHF
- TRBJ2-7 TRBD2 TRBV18 TGTGCCAGCTCACCACCACATTTTAGCGGGAGGGCCGACGAGCAGTACTTC CASSPPHFSGRADEQYF
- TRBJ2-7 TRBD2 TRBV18 TGTGCCAGCTCACCGTTAGTAGCGGGCTCCTACGAGCAGTACTTC CASSPLVAGSYEQYF
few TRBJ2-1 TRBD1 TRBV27 TGTGCCAGCAGTGGGGGACAGGGCATCTACAATGAGCAGTTCTTC CASSGGQGIYNEQFF
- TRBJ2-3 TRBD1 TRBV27 TGTGCCAGCAGTTCCGGGACAGCTAGCACAGATACGCAGTATTTT CASSSGTASTDTQYF
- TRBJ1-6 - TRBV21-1 TGTGCCAGCAGGGTTGCGCTAGCTACACTACATCATAATTCACCCCTCCACTTT CASRVALATLHHNSPLHF
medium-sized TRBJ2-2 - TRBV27 TGTGCCAGCAGTTGGACAGACACCGGGGAGCTGTTTTTT CASSWTDTGELFF
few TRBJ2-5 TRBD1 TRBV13 TGTGCCAGCAGCTTATCCAGGACAGGGGCTGGGTGGGTGACCCAGTACTTC CASSLSRTGAGWVTQYF
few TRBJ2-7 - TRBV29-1 TGCAGCGTTGAAGAACAAGGACAGAACTACGAGCAGTACTTC CSVEEQGQNYEQYF
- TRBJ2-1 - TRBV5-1 TGCGCCAGCAGCGAAGGAGGAGGGACAAATGAGCAGTTCTTC CASSEGGGTNEQFF
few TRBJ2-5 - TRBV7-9 TGTGCCAGCAGCTTAGCCGAGCTAGCAGGGCAAGAGACCCAGTACTTC CASSLAELAGQETQYF
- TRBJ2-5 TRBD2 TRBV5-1 TGCGCCAGCAGTTCCCCGGCTTTGACTAGCGGGAGTAGGGGCGGTCGAGAGACCCAGTACTTC CASSSPALTSGSRGGRETQYF
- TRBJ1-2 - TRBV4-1 TGCGCCAGCAGCCTCCTGGGAAACGGTTGGGGATATGGCTACACCTTC CASSLLGNGWGYGYTF